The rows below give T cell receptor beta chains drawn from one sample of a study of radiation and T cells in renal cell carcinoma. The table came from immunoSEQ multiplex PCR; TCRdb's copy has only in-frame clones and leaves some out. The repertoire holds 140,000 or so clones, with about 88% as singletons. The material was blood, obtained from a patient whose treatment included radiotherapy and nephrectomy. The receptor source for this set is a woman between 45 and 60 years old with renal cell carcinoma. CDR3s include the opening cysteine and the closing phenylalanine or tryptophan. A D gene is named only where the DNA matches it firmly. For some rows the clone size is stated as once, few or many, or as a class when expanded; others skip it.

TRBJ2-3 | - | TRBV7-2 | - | TGTGCCAGCAGCTTAAATTTAGCGCGCACAGATACGCAGTATTTT | CASSLNLARTDTQYF
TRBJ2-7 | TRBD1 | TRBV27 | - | TGTGCCAGCTCAAGAGACAGGGAATTCTACGAGCAGTACTTC | CASSRDREFYEQYF
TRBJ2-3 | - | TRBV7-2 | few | TGTGCCAGCAGTTTAGATACTCGGGATACGCAGTATTTT | CASSLDTRDTQYF
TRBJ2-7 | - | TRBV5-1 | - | TGCGCCAGCAGCTCATCATCGACAGGGAGGTCCTACGAGCAGTACTTC | CASSSSSTGRSYEQYF
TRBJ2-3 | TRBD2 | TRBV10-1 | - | TGCGCCAGCAGTGAGCCCCCCACTAGCGGGGAATCCACAGATACGCAGTATTTT | CASSEPPTSGESTDTQYF
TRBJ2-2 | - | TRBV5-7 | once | TGTGCCAGCAGCTTCAGTAGAACAGGGACCGGGGAGCTGTTTTTT | CASSFSRTGTGELFF
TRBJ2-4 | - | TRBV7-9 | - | TGTGCCAGCAGCTCTGACGGGGAAAACATTCAGTACTTC | CASSSDGENIQYF
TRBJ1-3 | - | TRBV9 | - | TGTGCCAGCAAGGGCAATAATGGAAACACCATATATTTT | CASKGNNGNTIYF
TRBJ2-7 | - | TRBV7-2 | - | TGTGCCAGCACACCCGGCAGGGACGAGCAGTACTTC | CASTPGRDEQYF
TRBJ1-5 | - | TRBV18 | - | TGTGCCAGCTCACGGACAGATAGCAATCAGCCCCAGCATTTT | CASSRTDSNQPQHF
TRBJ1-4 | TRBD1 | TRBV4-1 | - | TGCGCCAGCAGCCAAGAGGCAGGGGGCCGTGAAAAACTGTTTTTT | CASSQEAGGREKLFF
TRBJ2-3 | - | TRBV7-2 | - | TGTGCCAGCAGCCCACCGAAGACAGATACGCAGTATTTT | CASSPPKTDTQYF
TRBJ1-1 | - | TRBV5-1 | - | TGCGCCAGCAGCTTAGGGCAGACGAACACTGAAGCTTTCTTT | CASSLGQTNTEAFF
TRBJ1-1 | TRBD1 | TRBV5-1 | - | TGCGCCAGCAGCTCCGGACAGGGCGGAACTGAAGCTTTCTTT | CASSSGQGGTEAFF
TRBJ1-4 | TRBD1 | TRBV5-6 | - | TGTGCCAGCAGCGAACAGGGGTTCGGAAAACTGTTTTTT | CASSEQGFGKLFF
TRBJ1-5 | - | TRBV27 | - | TGTGCCAGCAGTTTATCCTCTAGCAATCAGCCCCAGCATTTT | CASSLSSSNQPQHF
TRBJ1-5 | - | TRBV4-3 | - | TGCGCCAGCAGCCAAGATGCCGGAAATCAGCCCCAGCATTTT | CASSQDAGNQPQHF
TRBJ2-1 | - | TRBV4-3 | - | TGCGCCAGCAGCCAAGAAACAGGGAGACATGAGCAGTTCTTC | CASSQETGRHEQFF
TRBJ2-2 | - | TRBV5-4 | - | TGTGCCGTGGGCTGGGGCAACACCGGGGAGCTGTTTTTT | CAVGWGNTGELFF
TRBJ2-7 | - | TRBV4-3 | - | TGCGCCAGCAGCCTGGCGAGGACCCAGGGCTACGAGCAGTACTTC | CASSLARTQGYEQYF
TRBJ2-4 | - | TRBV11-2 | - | TGTGCCAGCAGCTTTGTGGCCGGGGCGGATAGCATTCAGTACTTC | CASSFVAGADSIQYF
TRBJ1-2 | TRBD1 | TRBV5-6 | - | TGTGCCAGCAGTATAGACAGGGTGGATGGCTACACCTTC | CASSIDRVDGYTF
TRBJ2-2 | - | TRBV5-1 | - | TGCGCCAGCAGCCCAAAAACCAACACCGGGGAGCTGTTTTTT | CASSPKTNTGELFF
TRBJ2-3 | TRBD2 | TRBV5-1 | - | TGCGCCAGCAGGGGACTAGTGGGCACAGATACGCAGTATTTT | CASRGLVGTDTQYF
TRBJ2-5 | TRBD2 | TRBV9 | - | TGTGCCAGCAGTACGACTAGCGGGGCCCGAGAGACCCAGTACTTC | CASSTTSGARETQYF
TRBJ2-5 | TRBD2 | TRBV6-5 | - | TGTGCCAGCAGGGGTAGCGGGGCGTACCAAGAGACCCAGTACTTC | CASRGSGAYQETQYF
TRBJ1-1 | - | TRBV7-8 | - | TGTGCCAGCAGCTTAACAGACTTGAACACTGAAGCTTTCTTT | CASSLTDLNTEAFF
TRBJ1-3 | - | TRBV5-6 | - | TGTGCCAGCAGCTTCGTGGGAATACGTGGAAACACCATATATTTT | CASSFVGIRGNTIYF
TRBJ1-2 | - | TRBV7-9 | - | TGTGCCAGCCAAGGACTGGACTATGGCTACACCTTC | CASQGLDYGYTF
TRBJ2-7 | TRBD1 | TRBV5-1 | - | TGCGCCAGCAGCTTGGCCGGACAGGGGGCCTTCGACTCCTACGAGCAGTACTTC | CASSLAGQGAFDSYEQYF
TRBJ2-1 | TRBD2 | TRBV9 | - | TGTGCCAGCAGCGTAGGTCTAGCGGCTTGGGATGAGCAGTTCTTC | CASSVGLAAWDEQFF
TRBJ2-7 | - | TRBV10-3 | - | TGTGCCATCAGTGAGTCACATAGGGGCCACGAGCAGTACTTC | CAISESHRGHEQYF
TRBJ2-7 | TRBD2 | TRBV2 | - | TGTGCCAGCAGTGAAGGGCGGGGAGGGTACGAGCAGTACTTC | CASSEGRGGYEQYF
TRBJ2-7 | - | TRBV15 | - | TGTGCCACCAGCAGGGATCACGAGCAGTACTTC | CATSRDHEQYF
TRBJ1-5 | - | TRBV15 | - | TGTGCCACCAGCAGAGATCGGGGGGTAGGGCAGCCCCAGCATTTT | CATSRDRGVGQPQHF
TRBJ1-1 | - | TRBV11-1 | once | TGTGCCAGCAGCTTGGTTGGACAGAACACTGAAGCTTTCTTT | CASSLVGQNTEAFF
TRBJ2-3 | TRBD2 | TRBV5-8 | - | TGTGCCAGCAGCAAGGGACTAGCCCTCACAGATACGCAGTATTTT | CASSKGLALTDTQYF
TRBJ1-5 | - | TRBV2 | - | TGTGCCAGCAGTGAAAGGGGAAACTACCAGCCCCAGCATTTT | CASSERGNYQPQHF
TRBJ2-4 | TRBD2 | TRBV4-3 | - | TGCGCCAGCAGCCAGGATGAACTAGCGGGAGACAACATTCAGTACTTC | CASSQDELAGDNIQYF
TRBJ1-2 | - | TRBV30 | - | TGTGCCTGGAGTGCCCCCGGGGGCTATTCCTATGGCTACACCTTC | CAWSAPGGYSYGYTF
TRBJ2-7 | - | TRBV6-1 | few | TGTGCCATATCTAGCGCCTACGAGCAGTACTTC | CAISSAYEQYF